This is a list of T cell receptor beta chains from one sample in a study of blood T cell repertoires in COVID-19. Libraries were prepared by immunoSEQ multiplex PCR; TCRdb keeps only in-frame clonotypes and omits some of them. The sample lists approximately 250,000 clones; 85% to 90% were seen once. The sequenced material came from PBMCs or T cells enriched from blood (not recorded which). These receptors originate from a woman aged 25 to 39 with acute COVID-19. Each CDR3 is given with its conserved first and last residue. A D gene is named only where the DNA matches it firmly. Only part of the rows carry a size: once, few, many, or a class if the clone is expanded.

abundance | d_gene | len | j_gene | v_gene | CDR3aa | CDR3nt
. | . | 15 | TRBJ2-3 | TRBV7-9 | CASSLWGGITDTQYF | TGTGCCAGCAGCTTATGGGGCGGTATCACAGATACGCAGTATTTT
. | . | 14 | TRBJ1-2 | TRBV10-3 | CAISVEEGGYGYTF | TGTGCCATCAGTGTAGAGGAGGGAGGCTATGGCTACACCTTC
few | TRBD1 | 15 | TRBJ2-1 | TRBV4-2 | CASSQGTGGYNEQFF | TGTGCCAGCAGCCAAGGGACAGGGGGCTACAATGAGCAGTTCTTC
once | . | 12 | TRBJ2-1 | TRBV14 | CASSQGVHEQFF | TGTGCCAGCAGCCAGGGAGTCCATGAGCAGTTCTTC
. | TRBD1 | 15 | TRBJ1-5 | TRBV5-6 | CASSRGQASNQPQHF | TGTGCCAGCAGCCGGGGACAGGCATCCAATCAGCCCCAGCATTTT
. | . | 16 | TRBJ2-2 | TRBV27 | CASSPGRPKNTGELFF | TGTGCCAGCAGTCCCGGCAGGCCGAAGAACACCGGGGAGCTGTTTTTT
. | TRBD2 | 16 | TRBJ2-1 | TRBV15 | CATSRAGTSVPNEQFF | TGTGCCACCAGCAGAGCCGGGACTAGCGTCCCCAATGAGCAGTTCTTC
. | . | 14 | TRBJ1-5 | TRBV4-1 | CASSLREGPQPQHF | TGCGCCAGCAGCCTCCGGGAGGGCCCTCAGCCCCAGCATTTT
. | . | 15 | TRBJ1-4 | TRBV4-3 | CASSQDSGANEKLFF | TGCGCCAGCAGCCAGGACTCGGGGGCTAATGAAAAACTGTTTTTT
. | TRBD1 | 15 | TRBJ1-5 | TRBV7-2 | CASSYQGTGVQPQHF | TGTGCCAGCAGCTACCAAGGGACAGGGGTTCAGCCCCAGCATTTT
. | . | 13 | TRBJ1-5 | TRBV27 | CASSLGGDQPQHF | TGTGCCAGCAGTTTAGGGGGGGATCAGCCCCAGCATTTT
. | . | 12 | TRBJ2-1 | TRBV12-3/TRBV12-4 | CASNIGGGEQFF | TGTGCCAGCAATATAGGGGGGGGTGAGCAGTTCTTC
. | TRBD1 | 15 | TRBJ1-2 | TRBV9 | CASSAEGRQGRGYTF | TGTGCCAGCAGCGCCGAGGGGAGACAGGGACGAGGCTACACCTTC
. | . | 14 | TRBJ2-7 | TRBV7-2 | CASSLALADYEQYF | TGTGCCAGCAGCTTAGCACTAGCAGACTACGAGCAGTACTTC
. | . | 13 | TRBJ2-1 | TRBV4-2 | CASSQDSDYEQFF | TGTGCCAGCAGCCAAGATTCCGACTATGAGCAGTTCTTC
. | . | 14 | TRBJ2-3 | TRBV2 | CASTFEGGTDTQYF | TGTGCCAGCACATTCGAAGGGGGCACAGATACGCAGTATTTT
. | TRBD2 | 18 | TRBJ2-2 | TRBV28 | CASSSGLAGYLNTGELFF | TGTGCCAGCAGTTCGGGACTAGCGGGATACTTGAACACCGGGGAGCTGTTTTTT
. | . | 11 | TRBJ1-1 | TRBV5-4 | CASSLDNHRLF | TGTGCCAGCAGCTTGGACAACCACAGGCTCTTT
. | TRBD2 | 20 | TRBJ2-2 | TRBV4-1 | CASSPRLGSSGREGTGELFF | TGCGCCAGCAGTCCTCGTCTGGGATCTAGCGGGAGGGAAGGCACCGGGGAGCTGTTTTTT
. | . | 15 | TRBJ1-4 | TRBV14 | CASSQESGVYEKLFF | TGTGCCAGCAGCCAAGAATCGGGGGTGTACGAAAAACTGTTTTTT
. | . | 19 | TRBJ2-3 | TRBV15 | CATSRDPISGVLSTDTQYF | TGTGCCACCAGCAGAGATCCCATTTCGGGGGTACTTAGCACAGATACGCAGTATTTT
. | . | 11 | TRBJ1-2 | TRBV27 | CARPGYYGYTF | TGTGCCAGACCAGGGTACTATGGCTACACCTTC
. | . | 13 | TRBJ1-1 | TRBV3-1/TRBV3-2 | CASMRTANTEAFF | TGTGCCAGCATGCGGACAGCGAACACTGAAGCTTTCTTT
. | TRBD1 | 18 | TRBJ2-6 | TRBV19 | CASSTLGQGALGANVLTF | TGTGCCAGTAGTACACTGGGACAGGGGGCGCTGGGGGCCAACGTCCTGACTTTC
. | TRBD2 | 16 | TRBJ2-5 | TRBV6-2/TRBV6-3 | CASSYSMAGGRETQYF | TGTGCCAGCAGTTACTCGATGGCGGGAGGGAGAGAGACCCAGTACTTC
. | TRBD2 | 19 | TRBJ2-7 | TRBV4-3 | CASSQDRGSGRPNSYEQYF | TGCGCCAGCAGCCAAGATCGGGGGAGCGGGAGGCCAAATTCCTACGAGCAGTACTTC
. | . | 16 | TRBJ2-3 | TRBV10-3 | CAISSRGGAPADTQYF | TGTGCCATCAGTTCGCGGGGTGGAGCTCCGGCAGATACGCAGTATTTT
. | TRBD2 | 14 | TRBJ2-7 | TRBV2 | CASTSGTRNDEQYF | TGTGCCAGCACCTCCGGGACTAGGAATGACGAGCAGTACTTC
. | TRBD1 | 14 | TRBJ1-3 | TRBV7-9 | CASSTDRAGNTIYF | TGTGCCAGCAGCACGGACAGGGCTGGAAACACCATATATTTT
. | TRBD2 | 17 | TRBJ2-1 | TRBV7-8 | CASSFSGTSGSYNEQFF | TGTGCCAGCAGCTTTTCCGGGACTAGCGGCTCCTACAATGAGCAGTTCTTC
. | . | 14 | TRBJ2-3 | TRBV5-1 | CASTRQTSTDTQYF | TGCGCCAGCACACGACAGACTAGCACAGATACGCAGTATTTT
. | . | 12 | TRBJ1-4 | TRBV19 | CAAGGPYEKLFF | TGTGCAGCGGGGGGGCCGTATGAAAAACTGTTTTTT
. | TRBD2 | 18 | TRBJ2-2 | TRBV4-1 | CASSLKPAGGHSPGELFF | TGCGCCAGCAGCCTCAAGCCAGCGGGAGGGCATTCCCCCGGGGAGCTGTTTTTT
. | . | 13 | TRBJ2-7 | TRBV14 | CASSPAFLGEQYF | TGTGCCAGCAGCCCAGCGTTTCTCGGCGAGCAGTACTTC
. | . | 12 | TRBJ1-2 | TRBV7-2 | CASSLPGAGYTF | TGTGCCAGCAGCTTACCAGGGGCGGGCTACACCTTC
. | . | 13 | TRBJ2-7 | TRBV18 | CASSPFGDYEQYF | TGTGCCAGCTCACCCTTCGGGGATTACGAGCAGTACTTC
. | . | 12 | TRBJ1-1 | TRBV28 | CASSRLNTEAFF | TGTGCCAGCAGTCGTCTAAACACTGAAGCTTTCTTT
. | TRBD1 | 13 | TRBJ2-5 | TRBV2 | CASGVGQGVAQYF | TGTGCCAGCGGGGTGGGACAGGGTGTGGCCCAGTACTTC
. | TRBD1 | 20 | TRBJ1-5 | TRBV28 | CASSSSAGTAIPFSNQPQHF | TGTGCCAGCAGTTCAAGTGCCGGGACAGCGATACCATTTAGCAATCAGCCCCAGCATTTT
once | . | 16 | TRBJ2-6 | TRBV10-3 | CAISARGGTGANVLTF | TGTGCCATCAGTGCTCGTGGAGGGACCGGGGCCAACGTCCTGACTTTC
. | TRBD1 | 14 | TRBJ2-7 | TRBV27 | CASSPGQGDYEQYF | TGTGCCAGCAGTCCCGGACAGGGGGACTACGAGCAGTACTTC
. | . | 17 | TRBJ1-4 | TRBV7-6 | CASSLNPHDATNEKLFF | TGTGCCAGCAGCTTAAACCCACACGATGCAACTAATGAAAAACTGTTTTTT
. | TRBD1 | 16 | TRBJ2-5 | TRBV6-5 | CASSYSGTGLQETQYF | TGTGCCAGCAGTTACTCCGGGACAGGGTTGCAAGAGACCCAGTACTTC
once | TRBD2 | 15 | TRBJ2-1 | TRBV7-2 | CASSPSGRPSNEQFF | TGTGCCAGCAGCCCTAGCGGGAGGCCCTCAAATGAGCAGTTCTTC
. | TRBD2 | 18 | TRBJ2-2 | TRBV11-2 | CASSLGGWGLEYTGELFF | TGTGCCAGCAGCTTAGGGGGGTGGGGACTAGAATATACCGGGGAGCTGTTTTTT
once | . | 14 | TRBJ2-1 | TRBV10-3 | CAIRAGAGYNEQFF | TGTGCCATCAGGGCGGGGGCAGGCTACAATGAGCAGTTCTTC
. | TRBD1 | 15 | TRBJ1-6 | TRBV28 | CASSLFQGDNSPLHF | TGTGCCAGCAGCTTATTTCAGGGGGATAATTCACCCCTCCACTTT